The 26 T cell receptor beta chains reported below all come from one sample, sequenced in a study of T cell changes during pregnancy in multiple sclerosis. TCRdb's table, derived via immunoSEQ multiplex PCR, lists solely in-frame clones and lacks some. The top ten clones hold roughly 0.35% of a sample with 54,000 or so clones, roughly 95% of them seen once. Source: CD4+ T cells from peripheral blood mononuclear cells, taken before pregnancy. The receptors were gathered from a female donor with multiple sclerosis, enrolled in a pregnancy study.

The chain joins TRBV5-6 to TRBJ1-1; 8 nucleotides align to TRBD1. This CDR3 is built from 13 residues. Germline CDR1 and CDR2: SGHDT and YYEEEE. The trim removed 4 bases at V and 6 bases at J, leaving 5 bases unmatched. The chain's CDR3 is CASSRRTGSEAFF. In DNA, the CDR3 is TGTGCCAGCAGCCGTAGGACAGGGTCTGAAGCTTTCTTT.

The gene calls are TRBV5-4 and TRBJ2-1; D is possibly TRBD2 (5 bases). Trimming shortened V by 3 bases and J by 0 bases, and 10 bases separated the two germline ends. The CDR3 contains 15 residues. Germline V gene lookup returns CDR1 SGHNT and CDR2 YYREEE (reference sequence). CDR3 in amino acids: CASSYPRDSYNEQFF. The CDR3 DNA reads TGTGCCAGCAGCTACCCCCGGGACTCCTACAATGAGCAGTTCTTC.

The CDR3 nucleotides are TGTGCCAGCAGTTTATTTGGGACTAGCCCGATCAAAGATACGCAGTATTTT. Encoded protein: CASSLFGTSPIKDTQYF. This rearrangement joins TRBV27 to TRBJ2-3, with 9 bases identical to TRBD2. CDR3 length equals 17 residues. The J segment lost 5 bases and the V segment lost 1 base, leaving 10 bases of the junction unmatched. The germline CDR1 and CDR2 sequences are MNHEY and SMNVEV (reference sequence).

This rearrangement joins TRBV28 to TRBJ1-2, with D perhaps matching TRBD1 (6 bases). Trimming cost V 5 bases and J 5 bases, with 24 bases left between them. The CDR3 totals 17 residues. Germline values: CDR1 MDHEN, CDR2 SYDVKM. CDR3 in amino acids: CASSPPRTALRKYGYTF. CDR3 DNA: TGTGCCAGCAGTCCTCCTAGGACAGCCTTGAGAAAGTATGGCTACACCTTC.

The gene calls are TRBV29-1 and TRBJ2-4; the D gene is possibly TRBD1 (5 bases). Germline-derived CDR1 and CDR2 are SQVTM and ANQGSEA. The CDR3 runs 14 residues. V shed 7 bases and J shed 5 bases, with 18 bases lying between them. CDR3 residues: CSALEAGLQNIQYF. In nucleotides, the CDR3 is TGCAGCGCCTTGGAAGCAGGGTTACAAAACATTCAGTACTTC.

The chain has TRBV27 and TRBJ1-5; 8 nucleotides agree with TRBD1. CDR3 length: 14 residues. J lost 7 bases, V lost 3 bases, and 5 bases had no gene match. Germline lookup yields CDR1 MNHEY and CDR2 SMNVEV (reference sequence). The DNA of the CDR3 is TGTGCCAGCAGTTTCAGGGGGCTAAAGCAGCCCCAGCATTTT. Residues: CASSFRGLKQPQHF.

CDR3 sequence: CASSPSIDRGSYGYTF. DNA for the CDR3: TGTGCCAGCAGCCCCTCTATCGACAGGGGAAGCTATGGCTACACCTTC. V gene TRBV5-4 combines with J gene TRBJ1-2; 8 bases are a match to TRBD1. J was trimmed by 4 bases and V by 4 bases; bases with no gene match: 12. Per germline, CDR1 SGHNT and CDR2 YYREEE (reference sequence). The CDR3 runs to 16 residues.

CDR3 DNA sequence: TGTGCCTGGGCGGCCTACTATGGCTACACCTTC. It yields the protein CAWAAYYGYTF. The rearrangement links TRBV30 to TRBJ1-2; D uncertain. This CDR3 is built from 11 residues. Trimming took 5 bases from V and 3 from J, leaving 7 bases between them. Germline V gives CDR1 GTSNPN, CDR2 SVGIG (reference sequence).

The CDR3 reads CASSLGNSQLIRTQNTEAFF. The CDR3 DNA is TGCGCCAGCAGCTTGGGAAACTCGCAACTCATAAGGACACAGAACACTGAAGCTTTCTTT. This sequence joins TRBV5-1 and TRBJ1-1, with D perhaps matching TRBD1 (5 bases). The CDR3 runs to 20 residues. The V gene's germline CDR1 is SGHRS and CDR2 YFSETQ. Trimming removed 0 bases from V and 1 base from J, with 25 bases in between.

The rearrangement uses TRBV5-8 and TRBJ2-2; TRBD2 agrees at 8 bases. The trim removed 0 bases at V and 6 bases at J, leaving 10 bases unmatched. CDR3 length: 17 amino acids. From germline, CDR1 is SGHTS and CDR2 YDEGEE. The CDR3 nucleotides are TGTGCCAGCAGCTTGGCATGGCTAGCGGGCCCGTCCGGGGAGCTGTTTTTT. Protein product: CASSLAWLAGPSGELFF.

V usage is TRBV6-5 and J usage is TRBJ1-2; 8 bases are a match to TRBD1. Germline trimming cut 6 bases from V and 0 bases from J; bases unmatched to any gene: 6. Germline V gives CDR1 MNHEY, CDR2 SVGAGI. This CDR3 has 15 residues. The DNA for the CDR3 is TGTGCCAGCAGCCCCGACAGGGGCCCTAACTATGGCTACACCTTC. Translation: CASSPDRGPNYGYTF.

J is TRBJ1-2 and V is TRBV14; D unclear. Germline assignment: CDR1 SGHDN and CDR2 FVKESK. Trimming took 4 bases from V and 6 from J, leaving 12 bases between them. The CDR3 has 13 amino acids. The CDR3 loop reads CASSRAPTDGYTF. As DNA, the CDR3 is TGTGCCAGCAGCCGAGCCCCTACGGATGGCTACACCTTC.

The CDR3: CSVWSVDQPQHF. CDR3 coding DNA: TGCAGCGTTTGGAGTGTGGATCAGCCCCAGCATTTT. This chain joins TRBV29-1 and TRBJ1-5; D unresolved. The CDR3 contains 12 residues. Trimming shortened V by 5 bases and J by 5 bases, and 10 bases separated the two germline ends. Germline CDR1 SQVTM, CDR2 ANQGSEA. The full variable domain, its missing parts supplied by reference TRBV29-1 and TRBJ1-5, is SAVISQKPSRDICQRGTSLTIQCQVDSQVTMMFWYRQQPGQSLTLIATANQGSEATYESGFVIDKFPISRPNLTFSTLTVSNMSPEDSSIYLCSVWSVDQPQHFGDGTRLSIL.

The genes are TRBV6-5 and TRBJ2-5; perhaps TRBD2 as D (5 bases). The CDR3 consists of 15 residues. The V and J ends lost 5 bases and 5 bases respectively, with 18 bases between them. From germline, CDR1 is MNHEY and CDR2 SVGAGI. The CDR3 DNA reads TGTGCCAGCAGTACAGCGCTAGCCCCGGGGGAGACCCAGTACTTC. Translation: CASSTALAPGETQYF.

This clone has only one observation. This same CDR3 is encoded by further DNA sequences in the sample. The gene calls are TRBV28 and TRBJ1-4; D remains unclear. Germline assignment: CDR1 MDHEN and CDR2 SYDVKM. The CDR3 is made up of 15 amino acids. Trimming took off 2 bases at V and 0 bases at J, with 7 bases between the two ends. The CDR3 spells CASSLEGATNEKLFF. The CDR3, as DNA: TGTGCCAGCAGTTTAGAGGGCGCAACTAATGAAAAACTGTTTTTT.

The V gene is TRBV9, the J gene TRBJ1-1; D might be TRBD1 (5 bases). V lost 4 bases to trimming and J lost 4 bases, with 23 bases between them. The germline CDR1 and CDR2 sequences are SGDLS and YYNGEE. The CDR3 contains 17 residues. DNA of the CDR3: TGTGCCAGCAGCTCCGGAGGAGGGACCTTCCCCAGCACTGAAGCTTTCTTT. Residues: CASSSGGGTFPSTEAFF.

This chain joins TRBV7-2 and TRBJ2-7, with D possibly being TRBD2 (6 bases). Germline values: CDR1 SGHTA, CDR2 FQGNSA. The V and J ends lost 2 bases and 3 bases respectively, with 14 bases between them. There are 15 residues in the CDR3. The CDR3 DNA reads as TGTGCCAGCAGCTTACAGGCGGGACCCAGCTACGAGCAGTACTTC. Translated: CASSLQAGPSYEQYF.

V is TRBV19 and J is TRBJ2-1; 9 positions match TRBD1. CDR1 LNHDA and CDR2 SQIVND come from the germline V gene (reference sequence). V shed 5 bases and J 2 bases; nucleotides not matched to a gene: 7. This CDR3 region has 16 residues. As DNA, the CDR3 is TGTGCCAGTAGTCTAAGACAGGGGGGTCCCTACAATGAGCAGTTCTTC. Residues: CASSLRQGGPYNEQFF. Together with reference TRBV19 and TRBJ2-1, the CDR3 gives the full variable domain: DGGITQSPKYLFRKEGQNVTLSCEQNLNHDAMYWYRQDPGQGLRLIYYSQIVNDFQKGDIAEGYSVSREKKESFPLTVTSAQKNPTAFYLCASSLRQGGPYNEQFFGPGTRLTVL.

The genes are TRBV5-6 and TRBJ2-5; TRBD2 matches at 10 bases. The CDR3 is 17 residues long. Unmatched junction bases numbered 9, after V lost 1 base and J lost 3 bases. The germline V gene has CDR1 SGHDT and CDR2 YYEEEE. In DNA, the CDR3 is TGTGCCAGCAGCTTGCGGCCTAGCGGGAGAGGAGAAGAGACCCAGTACTTC. It yields the protein CASSLRPSGRGEETQYF.

V usage is TRBV29-1 and J usage is TRBJ2-1; 11 bases agree with TRBD2. The CDR3 covers 15 residues. V was clipped by 6 bases and J by 4 bases; unmatched bases: 8. Germline CDR1 is SQVTM and CDR2 is ANQGSEA. The CDR3 region is CSVDPGLAVYNEQFF. The CDR3 region has the DNA TGCAGCGTGGACCCGGGACTAGCGGTATACAATGAGCAGTTCTTC.

V and J are TRBV15 and TRBJ2-7; TRBD1 is a possible D gene (6 bases). The CDR3 loop spans 15 amino acids. Trimming removed 3 bases at V and 0 bases at J, with 12 bases between. Germline loops: CDR1 LNHNV, CDR2 YYDKDF (reference sequence). The CDR3: CATSSARGLSYEQYF. The CDR3, as DNA: TGTGCCACCAGCAGTGCCAGGGGCCTCTCCTACGAGCAGTACTTC.

The chain links TRBV19 to TRBJ2-5; 8 bases align to TRBD2. This CDR3 has 15 amino acids. Trimming took 1 base from V and 3 from J; bases not matched to a gene: 4. Germline CDR1 and CDR2: LNHDA and SQIVND (reference sequence). The CDR3 sequence: CASSIAGGGKETQYF. Here the CDR3 DNA reads TGTGCCAGTAGTATAGCGGGCGGGGGGAAAGAGACCCAGTACTTC.

The V gene is TRBV19, the J gene TRBJ2-7; TRBD1 aligns across 7 bases. This CDR3 spans 16 amino acids. Germline CDR1 is LNHDA and CDR2 is SQIVND (reference sequence). V dropped 1 base and J dropped 3; count of bases not matched to a gene: 9. In DNA form, the CDR3 reads TGTGCCAGTAGTATAGTCCCTGGGACAGTGGTCTACGAGCAGTACTTC. Encoded protein: CASSIVPGTVVYEQYF.

The rearrangement joins TRBV29-1 to TRBJ2-5, with 13 positions matching TRBD2. J gave up 4 bases and V 6 bases, and 11 bases lay outside the gene matches. CDR3 length: 16 residues. CDR1 SQVTM and CDR2 ANQGSEA come from the germline V gene. CDR3 amino acids: CSVAGLAGVGLETQYF. Written as DNA, the CDR3 is TGCAGCGTAGCCGGACTAGCGGGAGTCGGCTTAGAGACCCAGTACTTC.

The chain is built from TRBV7-2 and TRBJ2-7; 7 bases agree with TRBD1. CDR1 SGHTA and CDR2 FQGNSA come from the germline V gene. The V gene end was trimmed by 4 bases and the J gene end by 7 bases; junction bases not matched to a gene: 10. The CDR3 covers 14 residues. The CDR3 protein is CASSSSDRLLEQYF. CDR3 nucleotide sequence: TGTGCCAGCAGCTCATCGGACAGGCTTTTAGAGCAGTACTTC.

The V and J genes are TRBV28 and TRBJ1-2, with 8 positions matching TRBD1. The V and J ends lost 3 bases and 4 bases, in that order; junction bases with no gene match: 4. The CDR3 consists of 14 residues. Germline V gene sequence: CDR1 MDHEN, CDR2 SYDVKM. CDR3: CASSLRQGIYGYTF. The CDR3 region has the DNA TGTGCCAGCAGTTTGCGACAGGGGATCTATGGCTACACCTTC.